A single T cell receptor (beta chain) is shown here with its context. Clones were read by immunoSEQ multiplex PCR, and TCRdb kept only the in-frame ones, dropping some. Among tens of thousands of clones listed, 96% were seen once. V lost 5 bases, J lost 5 bases, and 22 bases lay in between. This CDR3 has 18 residues. Germline-derived CDR1 and CDR2 are SEHNR and FQNEAQ (reference sequence). This record comes from a study of T cells after somatic rescue of genetic block. This sequence originates from a child under two years old. Specimen: peripheral blood mononuclear cells (PBMCs). The chain joins TRBV7-9 to TRBJ2-6; D might be TRBD1 (5 bases). The CDR3 loop is CASSSREGANLRANVLTF. The DNA for the CDR3 is TGTGCCAGCAGCAGCAGGGAAGGGGCCAACTTGCGGGCCAACGTCCTGACTTTC.